The TCR beta chain described here comes from a study of cytomegalovirus exposure and HLA in healthy donors. Study outcomes and limitations: Specific recognition of CMV antigens was confirmed in vitro for a few chains (all CMV-associated). Reported performance of the classifier showed diagnosis of cytomegalovirus status with high specificity and sensitivity. According to the study, 160 or so TCR beta chains were cytomegalovirus-associated.

Germline V gives CDR1 SGHTA, CDR2 FQGNSA. There are 16 residues in the CDR3. Losses at the gene ends were 0 bases for V and 7 bases for J; bases not matched to a gene: 9. Note on this clone: The antigen is not known.

Using immunoSEQ multiplex PCR, the repertoire was profiled, and TCRdb retains in-frame clones only, with some absent. The repertoire has some 170,000 clones, roughly 80% of them found once; the top ten carry approximately 2.4%. Donors were drawn from the approximately 130-subject validation cohort, separate from the approximately 670-subject first cohort. The TCR originated in a man aged 30 to 45 in good health and CMV-seropositive. The source material was PBMCs. The J gene is TRBJ2-4, the V gene TRBV7-2, with TRBD1 identical over 7 bases. This CDR3 is CASSLALRQGDNIQYF. The CDR3 nucleotides are TGTGCCAGCAGCTTAGCGCTGCGGCAGGGGGACAACATTCAGTACTTC.